This is a list of T cell receptor beta chains from one sample in a study of shared clonotypes between healthy human individuals. Clones were sequenced by immunoSEQ multiplex PCR, and TCRdb holds only the in-frame ones, with some missing. The sample records roughly 2.5 million clones, approximately 94% being singletons. The sequenced sample consisted of naive CD4+ T cells sorted from blood. These receptors were collected from a man in his late teens or twenties in good health. The CDR3 runs from the conserved cysteine through the conserved F or W. The D gene is left open where the match is weak. Clone size is given for some rows only: seen once, a few or many times, or a class if the clone is expanded.

>TRBV28|TRBJ2-7|TRBD1|-
CASSLGTGYEQYF
TGTGCCAGCAGTTTGGGGACAGGGTACGAGCAGTACTTC
>TRBV7-2|TRBJ1-1|-|-
CASSQGRANTEAFF
TGTGCCAGCAGCCAGGGACGGGCGAACACTGAAGCTTTCTTT
>TRBV2|TRBJ2-5|-|-
CASSYNYEETQYF
TGTGCCAGCAGCTACAATTACGAAGAGACCCAGTACTTC
>TRBV19|TRBJ1-6|-|-
CASSRPGPNSPLHF
TGTGCCAGTAGTAGACCGGGACCCAATTCACCCCTCCACTTT
>TRBV29-1|TRBJ1-3|-|-
CSVVIGTGRSGNTIYF
TGCAGCGTTGTTATCGGAACAGGCCGCTCTGGAAACACCATATATTTT
>TRBV5-1|TRBJ1-1|TRBD1|-
CASSPRGGQGARASLNTEAFF
TGCGCCAGCAGCCCCCGTGGGGGACAGGGGGCACGGGCGAGCTTGAACACTGAAGCTTTCTTT
>TRBV9|TRBJ1-1|TRBD1|-
CASSVAAGGLNTEAFF
TGTGCCAGCAGCGTAGCCGCAGGGGGCTTGAACACTGAAGCTTTCTTT
>TRBV9|TRBJ2-2|-|few
CASSVDFTGELFF
TGTGCCAGCAGCGTAGATTTCACCGGGGAGCTGTTTTTT
>TRBV28|TRBJ1-1|-|-
CASRLRPPMNTEAFF
TGTGCCAGCAGGCTCAGACCGCCGATGAACACTGAAGCTTTCTTT
>TRBV6-6|TRBJ2-1|-|-
CASSYVLWYNEQFF
TGTGCCAGCAGTTACGTCCTATGGTACAATGAGCAGTTCTTC
>TRBV6-5|TRBJ1-1|-|-
CASMGATEAFF
TGTGCCAGCATGGGGGCCACTGAAGCTTTCTTT
>TRBV5-6|TRBJ2-2|-|-
CASSFASPGELFF
TGTGCCAGCAGCTTCGCCAGCCCCGGGGAGCTGTTTTTT
>TRBV10-3|TRBJ2-4|TRBD1|-
CAISEQGALAKNIQYF
TGTGCCATCAGTGAGCAGGGGGCTCTGGCCAAAAACATTCAGTACTTC
>TRBV5-4|TRBJ1-4|TRBD1|-
CASSLFQGAEKLFF
TGTGCCAGCAGCTTGTTCCAGGGGGCGGAAAAACTGTTTTTT
>TRBV11-2|TRBJ2-6|TRBD2|once
CASSLASGRAFGANVLTF
TGTGCCAGCAGCTTAGCCAGCGGGAGGGCCTTTGGGGCCAACGTCCTGACTTTC
>TRBV6-4|TRBJ2-3|TRBD2|-
CASRWTSQTDTQYF
TGTGCCAGCAGGTGGACTAGTCAAACAGATACGCAGTATTTT
>TRBV9|TRBJ2-5|-|-
CASSLGIGETQYF
TGTGCCAGCAGCCTCGGAATAGGTGAGACCCAGTACTTC
>TRBV7-2|TRBJ2-7|-|-
CASSQGGARGLYEQYF
TGTGCCAGCTCCCAGGGGGGGGCTCGGGGCCTCTACGAGCAGTACTTC
>TRBV11-2|TRBJ2-1|TRBD2|-
CASSLKVAGGSNEQFF
TGTGCCAGCAGCTTGAAAGTAGCGGGAGGGTCCAATGAGCAGTTCTTC
>TRBV9|TRBJ1-6|-|-
CASSGRTGEVLDSPLHF
TGTGCCAGCAGCGGGCGTACCGGGGAGGTGCTGGATTCACCCCTCCACTTT
>TRBV5-1|TRBJ2-7|TRBD2|-
CASSLASGTRNPEQYF
TGCGCCAGCAGCTTGGCCTCGGGGACTAGGAATCCCGAGCAGTACTTC
>TRBV2|TRBJ2-7|-|once
CASSRGGYEQYF
TGTGCCAGCAGTAGGGGGGGGTACGAGCAGTACTTC
>TRBV5-6|TRBJ1-1|-|-
CASSPFRVGTEAFF
TGTGCCAGCAGCCCTTTTCGGGTAGGCACTGAAGCTTTCTTT
>TRBV19|TRBJ2-1|-|-
CASSIDEQFF
TGTGCCAGTAGTATTGATGAGCAGTTCTTC
>TRBV2|TRBJ2-5|-|once
CASSKTYLQETQYF
TGTGCCAGCAGTAAAACGTACCTTCAAGAGACCCAGTACTTC
>TRBV10-3|TRBJ2-3|-|-
CAISAGRGETDTQYF
TGTGCCATCAGTGCGGGCAGGGGGGAGACAGATACGCAGTATTTT
>TRBV18|TRBJ2-1|TRBD2|-
CASSRPGTSGDNEQFF
TGTGCCAGCTCACGACCGGGAACTAGCGGAGACAATGAGCAGTTCTTC
>TRBV30|TRBJ1-1|-|-
CAWSLDFEAFF
TGTGCCTGGAGTCTGGACTTTGAAGCTTTCTTT